This entry features one T cell receptor (beta chain) sequence. Its antigen is not known. The data were obtained in a study of T cell responses to AZD1222 COVID-19 vaccine. General observations from the study: Along spike, vaccine-associated CD4 TCRs were found throughout, with dominance at 160-218 and 743-854.

The CDR3 runs to 15 residues. Germline CDR1 reads SGHDT; CDR2 reads YYEEEE. Trimming removed 1 base from V and 3 bases from J, with 14 bases in between. Sequencing was performed with immunoSEQ multiplex PCR; in TCRdb, only in-frame clones are kept and a portion is missing. The top ten clones hold approximately 4.8% of a sample with 150,000 or so clones, roughly 92% of them seen once. The chain combines TRBV5-6 with TRBJ2-7; TRBD1 might be the D (6 bases). Here the sequenced sample was peripheral blood, taken on day 0 of AZD1222 vaccination. The source is an adult in good health. The DNA for the CDR3 is TGTGCCAGCAGCTTGAACGCACAGGGTTTCTACGAGCAGTACTTC. Translated: CASSLNAQGFYEQYF.